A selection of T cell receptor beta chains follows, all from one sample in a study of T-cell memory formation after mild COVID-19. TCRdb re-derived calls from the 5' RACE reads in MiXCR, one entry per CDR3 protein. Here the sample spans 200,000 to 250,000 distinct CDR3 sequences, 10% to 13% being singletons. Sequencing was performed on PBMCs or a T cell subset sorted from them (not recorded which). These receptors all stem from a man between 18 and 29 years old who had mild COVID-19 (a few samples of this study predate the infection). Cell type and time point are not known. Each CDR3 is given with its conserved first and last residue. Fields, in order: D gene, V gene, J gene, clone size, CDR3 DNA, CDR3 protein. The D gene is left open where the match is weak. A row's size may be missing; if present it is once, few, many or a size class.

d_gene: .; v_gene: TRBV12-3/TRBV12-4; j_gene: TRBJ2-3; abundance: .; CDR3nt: TGTGCCAGCAGACTTTCGGGCACAGATACGCAGTATTTT; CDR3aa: CASRLSGTDTQYF
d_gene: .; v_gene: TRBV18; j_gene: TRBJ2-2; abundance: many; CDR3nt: TGTGCCAGCTCACCACAGGGGGCGAACACCGGGGAGCTGTTTTTT; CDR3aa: CASSPQGANTGELFF
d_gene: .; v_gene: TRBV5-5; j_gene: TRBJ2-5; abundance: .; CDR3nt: TGTGCCAGCAGCTTGGAACTCCGACAAGAGACCCAGTACTTC; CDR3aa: CASSLELRQETQYF
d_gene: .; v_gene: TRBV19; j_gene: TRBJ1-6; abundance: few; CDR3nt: TGTGCCAGTAGTATTCAGGCGAGCTCCTATAATTCACCCCTCCACTTT; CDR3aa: CASSIQASSYNSPLHF
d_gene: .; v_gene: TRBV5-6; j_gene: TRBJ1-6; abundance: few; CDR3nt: TGTGCCAGCAGCGAACCGGGACGGTTGATAAATTCACCCCTCCACTTT; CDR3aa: CASSEPGRLINSPLHF
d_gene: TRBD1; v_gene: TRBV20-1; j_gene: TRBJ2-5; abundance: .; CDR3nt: TGCAGTGCTACCCCCACCGGGACAGGGGGAGAGACCCAGTACTTC; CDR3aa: CSATPTGTGGETQYF
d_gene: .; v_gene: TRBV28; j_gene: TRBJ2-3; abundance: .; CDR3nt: TGTGCCAGCAGCTCGGTCCAAGGAGAGGCAGATACGCAGTATTTT; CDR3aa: CASSSVQGEADTQYF
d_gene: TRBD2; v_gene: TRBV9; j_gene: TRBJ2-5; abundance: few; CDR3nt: TGTGCCAGCAGCGCTAGCGGGGGGAGGAAGACCCAGTACTTC; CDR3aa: CASSASGGRKTQYF
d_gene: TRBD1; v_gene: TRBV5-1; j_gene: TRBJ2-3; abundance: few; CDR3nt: TGCGCCAGCAGCGCCCGGGACAGGGTGGCGGATACGCAGTATTTT; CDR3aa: CASSARDRVADTQYF
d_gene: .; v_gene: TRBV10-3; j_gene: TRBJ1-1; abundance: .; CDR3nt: TGTGCCATCAATAGCGGAGACACTGAAGCTTTCTTT; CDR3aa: CAINSGDTEAFF
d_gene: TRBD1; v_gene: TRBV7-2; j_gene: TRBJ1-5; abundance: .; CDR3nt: TGTGCCAGCAGCTTAGTAGGGACAGGGGGAGGGCAGCCCCAGCATTTT; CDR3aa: CASSLVGTGGGQPQHF
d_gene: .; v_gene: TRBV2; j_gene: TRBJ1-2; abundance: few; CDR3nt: TGTGCCAGCCCCAAGGGGGGTGCGGGTGGCTACACCTTC; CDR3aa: CASPKGGAGGYTF
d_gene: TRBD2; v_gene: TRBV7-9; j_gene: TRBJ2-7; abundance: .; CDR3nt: TGTGCCAGCAGCTCCAGCGGGGGGGTCTACGAGCAGTACTTC; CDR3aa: CASSSSGGVYEQYF
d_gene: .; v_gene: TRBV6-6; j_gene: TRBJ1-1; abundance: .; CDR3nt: TGTGCCAGCAGCCAGGGTGTGTCTCGGGCGGCTTTCTTT; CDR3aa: CASSQGVSRAAFF
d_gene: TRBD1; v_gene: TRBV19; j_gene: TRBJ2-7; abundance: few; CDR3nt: TGTGCCAGTAGTACTGGGACAGGGGCTAGGGCCTACGAGCAGTACTTC; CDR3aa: CASSTGTGARAYEQYF
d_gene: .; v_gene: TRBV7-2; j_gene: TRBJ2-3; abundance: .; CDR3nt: TGTGCCAGCAGGAAACAGGAGGATACGCAGTATTTT; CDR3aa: CASRKQEDTQYF
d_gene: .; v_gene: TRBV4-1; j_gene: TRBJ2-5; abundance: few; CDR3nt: TGCGCCAGCAGCGAGGGAGCGGGCCAAGAGACCCAGTACTTC; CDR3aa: CASSEGAGQETQYF
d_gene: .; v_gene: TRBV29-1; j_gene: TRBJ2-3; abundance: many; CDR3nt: TGCAGCGTTGAAGCTCCGGGACATAGACCCACAGATACGCAGTATTTT; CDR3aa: CSVEAPGHRPTDTQYF
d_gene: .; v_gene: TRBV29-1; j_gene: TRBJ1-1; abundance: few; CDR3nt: TGCAGCGTTGACCCCACAGTAGGTCAAGCTTTCTTT; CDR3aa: CSVDPTVGQAFF
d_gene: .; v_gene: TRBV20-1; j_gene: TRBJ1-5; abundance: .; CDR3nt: TGCAGTGCACGGGAAAGCAATCAGCCCCAGCATTTT; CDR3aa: CSARESNQPQHF
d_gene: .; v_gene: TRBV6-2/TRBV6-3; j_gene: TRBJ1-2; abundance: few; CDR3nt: TGTGCCAGCAGCCTCACATGGGATGGCTACACCTTC; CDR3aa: CASSLTWDGYTF
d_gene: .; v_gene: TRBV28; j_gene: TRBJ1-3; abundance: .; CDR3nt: TGTGCCAGCAGTTTTTGGTCAGAAGGAAACACCATATATTTT; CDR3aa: CASSFWSEGNTIYF
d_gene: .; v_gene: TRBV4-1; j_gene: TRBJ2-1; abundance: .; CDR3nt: TGCGCCAGCAGCCAAGAAATGGGCCCCGGCGTACGGCAGTTCTTC; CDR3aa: CASSQEMGPGVRQFF
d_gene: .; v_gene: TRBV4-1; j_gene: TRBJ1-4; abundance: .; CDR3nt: TGCGCCAGCAGCCAACGAGGGGGGTTACGAACTAATGAAAAACTGTTTTTT; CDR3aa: CASSQRGGLRTNEKLFF
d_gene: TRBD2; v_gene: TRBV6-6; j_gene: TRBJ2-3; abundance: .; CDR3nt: TGTGCCAGCAGTAAACGTAGCGGGGGGGCAGATACGCAGTATTTT; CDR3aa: CASSKRSGGADTQYF
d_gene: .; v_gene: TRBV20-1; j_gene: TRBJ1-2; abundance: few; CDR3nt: TGCAGTGCTCCTGTTATGTTGTCAAACGAGGGTGGCTACACCTTC; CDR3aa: CSAPVMLSNEGGYTF
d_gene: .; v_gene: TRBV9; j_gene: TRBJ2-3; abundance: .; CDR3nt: TGTGCCAGCAGCGTCGATAGGGTCACGCAGTATTTT; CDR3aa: CASSVDRVTQYF
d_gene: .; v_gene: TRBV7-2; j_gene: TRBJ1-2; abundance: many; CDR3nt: TGTGCCAGCAGCTTAGTTGGGGGGGAAAACTATGGCTACACCTTC; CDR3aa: CASSLVGGENYGYTF
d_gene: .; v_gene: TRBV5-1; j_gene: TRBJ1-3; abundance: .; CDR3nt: TGCGCCAGCAGCTTGGGGGAGACTGGAAACACCATATATTTT; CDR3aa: CASSLGETGNTIYF